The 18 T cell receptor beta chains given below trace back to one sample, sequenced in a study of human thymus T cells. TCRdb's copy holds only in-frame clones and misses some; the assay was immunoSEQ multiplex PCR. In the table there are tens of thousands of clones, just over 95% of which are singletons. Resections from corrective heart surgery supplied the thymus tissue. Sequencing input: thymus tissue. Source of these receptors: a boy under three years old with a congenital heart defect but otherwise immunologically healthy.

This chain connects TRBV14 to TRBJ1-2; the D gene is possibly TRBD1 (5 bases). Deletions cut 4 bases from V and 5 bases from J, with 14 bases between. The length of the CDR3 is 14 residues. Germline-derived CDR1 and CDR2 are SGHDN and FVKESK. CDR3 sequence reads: CASSPPGGAYGYTF. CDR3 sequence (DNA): TGTGCCAGCAGCCCTCCGGGAGGGGCTTATGGCTACACCTTC.

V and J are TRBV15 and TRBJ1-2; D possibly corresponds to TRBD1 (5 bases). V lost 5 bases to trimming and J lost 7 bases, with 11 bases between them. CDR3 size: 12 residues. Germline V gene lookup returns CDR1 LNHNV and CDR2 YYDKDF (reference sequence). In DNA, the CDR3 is TGTGCCACCAGCGAGCCGGGGCTTGGCTACACCTTC. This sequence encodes CATSEPGLGYTF.

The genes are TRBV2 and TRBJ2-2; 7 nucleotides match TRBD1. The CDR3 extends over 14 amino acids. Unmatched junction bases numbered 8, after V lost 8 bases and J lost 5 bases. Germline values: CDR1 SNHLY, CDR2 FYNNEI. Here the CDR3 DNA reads TGTGCCAGCGCACGGGACAGTTTTACCGGGGAGCTGTTTTTT. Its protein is CASARDSFTGELFF.

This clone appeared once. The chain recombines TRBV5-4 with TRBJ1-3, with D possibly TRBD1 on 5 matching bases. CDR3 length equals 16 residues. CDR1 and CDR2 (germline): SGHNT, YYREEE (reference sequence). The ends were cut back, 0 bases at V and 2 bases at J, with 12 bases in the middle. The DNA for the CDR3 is TGTGCCAGCAGCTTGGATGCCCGAGGGGCTGGAAACACCATATATTTT. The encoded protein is CASSLDARGAGNTIYF.

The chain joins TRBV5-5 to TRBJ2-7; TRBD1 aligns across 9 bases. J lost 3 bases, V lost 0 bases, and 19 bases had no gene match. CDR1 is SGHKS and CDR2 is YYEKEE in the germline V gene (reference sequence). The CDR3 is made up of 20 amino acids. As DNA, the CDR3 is TGTGCCAGCAGCTTGGGAACTCCTCAACCCCCGGGACAGGGAAACTACGAGCAGTACTTC. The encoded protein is CASSLGTPQPPGQGNYEQYF.

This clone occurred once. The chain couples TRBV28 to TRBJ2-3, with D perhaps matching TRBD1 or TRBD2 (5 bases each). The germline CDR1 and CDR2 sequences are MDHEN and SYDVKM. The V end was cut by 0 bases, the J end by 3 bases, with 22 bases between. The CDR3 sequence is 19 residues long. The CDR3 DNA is TGTGCCAGCAGTTTATGCGGATTTCTGGGGGAGTGGAGGACAGATACGCAGTATTTT. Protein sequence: CASSLCGFLGEWRTDTQYF.

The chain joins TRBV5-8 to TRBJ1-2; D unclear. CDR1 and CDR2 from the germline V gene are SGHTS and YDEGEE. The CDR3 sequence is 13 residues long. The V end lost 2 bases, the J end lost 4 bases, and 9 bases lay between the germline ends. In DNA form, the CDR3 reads TGTGCCAGCAGCTTAGAGGTGATCTATGGCTACACCTTC. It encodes CASSLEVIYGYTF.

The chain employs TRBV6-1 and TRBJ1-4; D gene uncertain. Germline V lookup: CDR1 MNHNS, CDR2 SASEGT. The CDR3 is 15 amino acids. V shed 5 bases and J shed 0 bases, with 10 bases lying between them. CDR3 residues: CASSSTVATNEKLFF. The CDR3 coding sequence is TGTGCCAGCAGTTCGACGGTTGCAACTAATGAAAAACTGTTTTTT.

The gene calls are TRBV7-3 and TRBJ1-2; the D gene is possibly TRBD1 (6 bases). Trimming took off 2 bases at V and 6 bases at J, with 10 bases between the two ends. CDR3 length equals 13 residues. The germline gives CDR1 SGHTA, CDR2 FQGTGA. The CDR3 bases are TGTGCCAGCAGCTTACGGCCAGGGGATGGCTACACCTTC. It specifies CASSLRPGDGYTF.

The CDR3 sequence is CASSEERRTYEQYF. Written as DNA, the CDR3 is TGTGCCAGCAGTGAGGAACGGAGGACCTACGAGCAGTACTTC. The rearrangement joins TRBV2 to TRBJ2-7; D is perhaps TRBD2 (5 bases). CDR3 length: 14 residues. The germline CDR1 and CDR2 sequences are SNHLY and FYNNEI. Trimming took 3 bases from V and 2 from J, leaving 11 bases between them.

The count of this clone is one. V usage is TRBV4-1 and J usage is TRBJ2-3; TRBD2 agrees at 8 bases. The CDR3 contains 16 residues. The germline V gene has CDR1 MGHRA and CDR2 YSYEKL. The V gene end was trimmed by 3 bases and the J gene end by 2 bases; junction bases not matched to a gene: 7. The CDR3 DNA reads TGCGCCAGCAGCCATAGAGCGGGGGTCCCCACAGATACGCAGTATTTT. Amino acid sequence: CASSHRAGVPTDTQYF.

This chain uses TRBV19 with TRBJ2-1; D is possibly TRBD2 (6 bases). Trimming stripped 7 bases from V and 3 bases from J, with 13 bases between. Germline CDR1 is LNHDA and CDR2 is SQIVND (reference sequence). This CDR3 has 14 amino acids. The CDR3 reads CASTTSLLYNEQFF. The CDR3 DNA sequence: TGTGCCAGTACCACTAGCCTCCTCTACAATGAGCAGTTCTTC.

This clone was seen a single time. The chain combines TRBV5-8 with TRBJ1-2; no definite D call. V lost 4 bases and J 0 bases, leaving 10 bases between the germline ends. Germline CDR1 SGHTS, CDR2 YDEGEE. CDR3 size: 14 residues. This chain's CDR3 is CASSRLGANYGYTF. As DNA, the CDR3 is TGTGCCAGCAGCCGTCTTGGGGCTAACTATGGCTACACCTTC.

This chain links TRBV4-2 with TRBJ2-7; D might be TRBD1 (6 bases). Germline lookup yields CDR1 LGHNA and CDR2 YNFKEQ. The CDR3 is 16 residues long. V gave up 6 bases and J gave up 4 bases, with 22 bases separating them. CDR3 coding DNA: TGTGCCAGCAGTCAGAGAGGGTCAGGGGATAATTACGAGCAGTACTTC. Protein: CASSQRGSGDNYEQYF.

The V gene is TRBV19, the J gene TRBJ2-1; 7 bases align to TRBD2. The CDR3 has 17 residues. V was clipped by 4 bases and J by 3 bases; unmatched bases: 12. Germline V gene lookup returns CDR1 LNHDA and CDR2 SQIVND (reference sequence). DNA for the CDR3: TGTGCCAGTAGTACCGGAAAGCGGGGCCGCCACTACAATGAGCAGTTCTTC. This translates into CASSTGKRGRHYNEQFF.

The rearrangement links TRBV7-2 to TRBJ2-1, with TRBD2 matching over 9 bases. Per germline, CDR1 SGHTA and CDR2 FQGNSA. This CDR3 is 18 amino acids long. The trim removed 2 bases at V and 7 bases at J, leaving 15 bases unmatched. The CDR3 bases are TGTGCCAGCAGCTTAACCTCTAGGGCGGGAGGGATGTCGAATGAGCAGTTCTTC. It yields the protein CASSLTSRAGGMSNEQFF.

The chain's CDR3 is CASSLGDFPGNTIYF. As DNA, the CDR3 is TGTGCCAGCAGCTTAGGAGACTTTCCTGGAAACACCATATATTTT. The chain couples TRBV7-2 to TRBJ1-3; D ambiguous. The CDR3 spans 15 residues. Germline lookup yields CDR1 SGHTA and CDR2 FQGNSA. Trimming stripped 1 base from V and 2 bases from J, with 9 bases between.

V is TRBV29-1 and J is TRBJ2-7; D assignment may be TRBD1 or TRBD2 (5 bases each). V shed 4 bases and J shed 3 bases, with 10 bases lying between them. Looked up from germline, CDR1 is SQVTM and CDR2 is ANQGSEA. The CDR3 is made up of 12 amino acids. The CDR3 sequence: CSVVSRGYEQYF. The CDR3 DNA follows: TGCAGCGTTGTGTCGAGGGGCTACGAGCAGTACTTC.